The next 14 T cell receptor beta chains were all read from a single sample in a study of early T cells in non-severe SARS-CoV-2 infection. TCRdb processed the 5' RACE reads anew with MiXCR; each CDR3 protein has one entry. The repertoire holds some 38,000 distinct CDR3 sequences, with 4.5% to 7% as singletons. The specimen was whole blood, collected at baseline. The receptors here all came from an adult who was a healthcare worker with PCR-confirmed SARS-CoV-2 infection or an uninfected control (not recorded which).

This clonotype showed up many times. V usage is TRBV19 and J usage is TRBJ2-1, with a possible D match to TRBD1 (6 bases). Germline V gene data show CDR1 as LNHDA and CDR2 as SQIVND (reference sequence). The CDR3 runs 14 residues. Trimming cost V 1 base and J 3 bases, with 7 bases left between them. Written as DNA, the CDR3 is TGTGCCAGTAGTATAGGGGACAACTACAATGAGCAGTTCTTC. Its translation: CASSIGDNYNEQFF.

This clonotype appeared many times. The J gene is TRBJ1-4, the V gene TRBV11-2; no definite D call. V was clipped by 0 bases and J by 7 bases, with 12 bases between them. Germline assignment: CDR1 SGHAT and CDR2 FQNNGV. The CDR3 has 15 amino acids. The CDR3, as DNA: TGTGCCAGCAGCTTAGATCTAGTGGTTGGTGAAAAACTGTTTTTT. It yields the protein CASSLDLVVGEKLFF.

The sample holds many counts of this clonotype. V and J are TRBV25-1 and TRBJ2-7; no clear D gene. Germline loops: CDR1 MGHDK, CDR2 SYGVNS. The V end lost 0 bases, the J end lost 7 bases, and 7 bases lay between the germline ends. The CDR3 totals 12 residues. This chain's CDR3 is CASSEYPREQYF. In DNA, the CDR3 is TGTGCCAGCAGTGAATATCCCCGGGAGCAGTACTTC.

This clonotype came up many times. This chain connects TRBV7-9 to TRBJ2-3; D remains ambiguous. The V gene's germline CDR1 is SEHNR and CDR2 FQNEAQ (reference sequence). CDR3 size: 13 residues. V was cut by 4 bases and J by 4 bases, with 9 bases left in between. CDR3 sequence (DNA): TGTGCCAGCAGCTACCGCAGCCCAGATACGCAGTATTTT. This codes for CASSYRSPDTQYF.

This chain joins TRBV11-2 and TRBJ2-1; TRBD2 matches at 11 bases. This CDR3 is 15 amino acids long. Germline CDR1 SGHAT, CDR2 FQNNGV. Losses at the gene ends were 5 bases for V and 5 bases for J; bases not matched to a gene: 5. Here the CDR3 reads CASSHFSGGDNEQFF. The CDR3, as DNA: TGTGCCAGCAGCCATTTTAGCGGGGGGGACAATGAGCAGTTCTTC.

This clonotype was seen a handful of times. This sequence joins TRBV6-5 and TRBJ2-3; D is undetermined. Germline V CDR1 and CDR2: MNHEY, SVGAGI. V was shortened by 7 bases and J by 1 base, with 9 bases between the two germline ends. The CDR3 length is 13 residues. The CDR3 here is CASTKTGTDTQYF. The CDR3 DNA is TGTGCCAGCACCAAGACTGGCACAGATACGCAGTATTTT.

This clonotype was counted a few times. The chain has TRBV6-5 and TRBJ1-1; D possibly corresponds to TRBD1 (5 bases). CDR3 length: 13 amino acids. V lost 6 bases, J lost 5 bases, and 13 bases lay in between. Germline V CDR1 and CDR2: MNHEY, SVGAGI. The CDR3 sequence is CASSRQGATEAFF. The DNA of the CDR3 is TGTGCCAGCAGCCGCCAGGGCGCTACTGAAGCTTTCTTT.

This clonotype has at least ten counts. The chain recombines TRBV14 with TRBJ2-5; D is uncertain. V lost 0 bases to trimming and J lost 3 bases, with 11 bases between them. The CDR3 loop spans 15 amino acids. Germline V CDR1 and CDR2: SGHDN, FVKESK. The CDR3 bases are TGTGCCAGCAGCCAAGATGTAATAGGGAAAGAGACCCAGTACTTC. Protein sequence: CASSQDVIGKETQYF.

In its sample, this clonotype was seen many times. The chain recombines TRBV21-1 with TRBJ2-1. TRBV21-1 corresponds to a pseudogene. The CDR3 consists of 15 residues. This CDR3 reads CASSKGVGPLDEQFF. The CDR3 DNA sequence: TGTGCCAGCAGCAAAGGAGTTGGACCGTTGGATGAGCAGTTCTTC.

In this sample, this clonotype turned up a few times. This sequence joins TRBV6-4 and TRBJ2-3, with 11 nucleotides matching TRBD2. CDR1 MRHNA and CDR2 SNTAGT come from the germline V gene. V dropped 7 bases and J dropped 2; count of bases not matched to a gene: 8. CDR3 length equals 16 residues. The DNA for the CDR3 is TGTGCCAGCACCTTCGCTAGCGGGGGGTTCACAGATACGCAGTATTTT. Protein: CASTFASGGFTDTQYF.

This clonotype was found a few times. The chain combines TRBV6-2 or TRBV6-3 with TRBJ1-5, with TRBD1 matching over 12 bases. The CDR3 consists of 16 residues. Germline V CDR1 and CDR2: MNHEY, SVGEGT. Trimming took 6 bases from V and 6 from J; bases not matched to a gene: 9. DNA for the CDR3: TGTGCCAGCAGGACTACCGGGACAGGGGGCACTCAGCCCCAGCATTTT. This encodes CASRTTGTGGTQPQHF.

This clonotype was recorded at least ten times. The gene calls are TRBV5-1 and TRBJ2-2; D is tentatively TRBD1 or TRBD2 (5 bases each). CDR1 and CDR2 from the germline V gene are SGHRS and YFSETQ. The CDR3 runs to 15 residues. The V and J ends lost 3 bases and 4 bases respectively, with 13 bases between them. The CDR3 sequence is CASSYQGVRTGELFF. CDR3 sequence (DNA): TGCGCCAGCAGCTACCAGGGAGTACGCACCGGGGAGCTGTTTTTT.

On this clonotype itself: Since a much larger clone is just one base distant, this may be a read error. The V gene is TRBV7-9, the J gene TRBJ2-7; 8 nucleotides line up with TRBD1. The length of the CDR3 is 14 residues. Germline V gives CDR1 SEHNR, CDR2 FQNEAQ (reference sequence). For the CDR3, the DNA is TGTGCCAACAGCTTAGTACAGGGGGACTACGAGCAGTACTTC. It specifies CANSLVQGDYEQYF.

Ten or more counts support this clonotype. The chain links TRBV12-3 or TRBV12-4 to TRBJ1-2; D gene uncertain. V was pared by 5 bases and J by 5 bases, with 12 bases between. The CDR3 is made up of 13 amino acids. The CDR3 coding sequence is TGTGCCAGCAGTCCACCGGGAGATTATGGCTACACCTTC. As protein: CASSPPGDYGYTF.